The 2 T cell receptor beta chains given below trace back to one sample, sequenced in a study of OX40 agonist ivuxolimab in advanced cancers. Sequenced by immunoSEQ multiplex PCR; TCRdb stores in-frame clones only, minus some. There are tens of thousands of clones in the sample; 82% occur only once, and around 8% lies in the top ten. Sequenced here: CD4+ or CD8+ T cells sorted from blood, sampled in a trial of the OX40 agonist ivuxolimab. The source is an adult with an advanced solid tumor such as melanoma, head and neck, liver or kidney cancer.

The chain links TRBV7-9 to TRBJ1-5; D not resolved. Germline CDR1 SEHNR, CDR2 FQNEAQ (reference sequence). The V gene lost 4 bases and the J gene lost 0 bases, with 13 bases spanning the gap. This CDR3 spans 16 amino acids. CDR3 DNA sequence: TGTGCCAGCAGCTATTCCCTCGCCTCTAGCAATCAGCCCCAGCATTTT. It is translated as CASSYSLASSNQPQHF.

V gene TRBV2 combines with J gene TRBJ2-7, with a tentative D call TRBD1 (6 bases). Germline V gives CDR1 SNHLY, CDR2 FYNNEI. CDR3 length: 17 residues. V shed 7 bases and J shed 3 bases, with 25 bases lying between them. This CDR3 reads CASNPHPGTSTFYEQYF. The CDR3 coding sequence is TGTGCCAGCAACCCCCACCCCGGGACAAGTACCTTCTACGAGCAGTACTTC.